In its sample, the clone carrying this T cell receptor beta chain was seen a few times. Its target is not known. A single record per CDR3 protein comes from TCRdb applying MiXCR to the 5' RACE reads. Of some 1,600,000 distinct CDR3 sequences in the sample, around 33% were seen once. The data originate from a study of identical twins. Overall study results and limits: While abundant cord blood beta clonotypes carried fewer insertions, memory repertoires showed no such pattern. Among beta out-of-frame sequences, excess sharing between twins appeared weaker.

This CDR3 comprises 15 residues. Germline assignment: CDR1 SNHLY and CDR2 FYNNEI. Sequenced input: cord blood. The chain employs TRBV2 and TRBJ2-5, with D hard to call. Judging by the DNA end, TRBJ2-7 fits better; the J call may be wrong. The origin of this receptor is a newborn girl in good health. The CDR3 loop is CASSEEVRGSYEQYF. The CDR3, as DNA: TGTGCCAGCAGTGAAGAGGTTAGAGGTTCCTACGAGCAGTACTTC.